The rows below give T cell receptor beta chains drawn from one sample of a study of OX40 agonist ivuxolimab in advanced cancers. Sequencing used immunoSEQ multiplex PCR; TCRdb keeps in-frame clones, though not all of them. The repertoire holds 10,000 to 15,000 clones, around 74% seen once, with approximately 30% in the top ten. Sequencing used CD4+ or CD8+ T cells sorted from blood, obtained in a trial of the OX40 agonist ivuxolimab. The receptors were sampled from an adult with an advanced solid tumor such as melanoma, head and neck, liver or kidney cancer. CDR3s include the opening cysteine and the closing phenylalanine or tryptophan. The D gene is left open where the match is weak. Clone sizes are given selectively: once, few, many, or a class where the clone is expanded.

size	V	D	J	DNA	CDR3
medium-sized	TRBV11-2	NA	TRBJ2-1	TGTGCCAGCACCCGAAGTGGTGGTGGCGGGCTTTCGGGCAATGAGCAGTTCTTC	CASTRSGGGGLSGNEQFF
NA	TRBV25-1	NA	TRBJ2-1	TGTGCCAGCAGTTCCTGGGGTGGGGGGCCTGAGCAGTTCTTC	CASSSWGGGPEQFF
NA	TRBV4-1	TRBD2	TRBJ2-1	TGCGCCAGCAGCCAAACGACTAGCGGGAGCAACAATGAGCAGTTCTTC	CASSQTTSGSNNEQFF
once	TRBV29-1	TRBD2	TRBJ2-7	TGCAGCGCCGTAGGGACTAGCGGGAGGCCCTCCTACGAGCAGTACTTC	CSAVGTSGRPSYEQYF
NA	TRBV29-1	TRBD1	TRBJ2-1	TGCAGCGTCCCCTACGCCGGGACAGGGAAATGGAATGAGCAGTTCTTC	CSVPYAGTGKWNEQFF
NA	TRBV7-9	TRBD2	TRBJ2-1	TGTGCCAGCAGCTATGGGGCCGGGACTAGCTCTTACAATGAGCAGTTCTTC	CASSYGAGTSSYNEQFF
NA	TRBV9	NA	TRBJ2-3	TGTGCCAGCAGCGTAGATGGCAGGGACACAGATACGCAGTATTTT	CASSVDGRDTDTQYF
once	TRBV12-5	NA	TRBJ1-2	TGTGCTAGTGGTACGTCAGTGCAGGGAAAGACCTATGGCTACACCTTC	CASGTSVQGKTYGYTF
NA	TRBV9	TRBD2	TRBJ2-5	TGTGCCAGCAGCGTAGGGCTTGGCGGGGGGTTCCAAGAGACCCAGTACTTC	CASSVGLGGGFQETQYF
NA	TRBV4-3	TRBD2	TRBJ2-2	TGCGCCAGCAGCCAGTACTTGAGCGGGAGGGCCGACGGGGAGCTGTTTTTT	CASSQYLSGRADGELFF
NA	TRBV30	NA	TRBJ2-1	TGTGCCTGGAGTGTCTTCGAGCAGTTCTTC	CAWSVFEQFF
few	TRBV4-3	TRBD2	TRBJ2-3	TGCGCCAGCAGCCAAGATCGTGGGGGGGCAGATACGCAGTATTTT	CASSQDRGGADTQYF
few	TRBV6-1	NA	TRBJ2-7	TGTGCCAGCGACCAGGCAGGGGACGCCTACGAGCAGTACTTC	CASDQAGDAYEQYF
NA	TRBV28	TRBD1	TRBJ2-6	TGTGCCAGCAGCCCGGACAGGAACTCTGGGGCCAACGTCCTGACTTTC	CASSPDRNSGANVLTF
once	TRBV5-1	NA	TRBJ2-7	TGCGCCAGCAGCTTGGAATCTGTGTTCCGCTCCTACGAGCAGTACTTC	CASSLESVFRSYEQYF
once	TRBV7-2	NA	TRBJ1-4	TGTGCCAGCAGCCCCGAGGATGAAAAACTGTTTTTT	CASSPEDEKLFF
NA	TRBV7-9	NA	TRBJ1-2	TGTGCCAGCAGCTTATTAAATTGGTCGGGTTATGGCTACACCTTC	CASSLLNWSGYGYTF
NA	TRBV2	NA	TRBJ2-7	TGTGCCAGCAGTGAAGGGTATGGTCAGGCGAAAGGCGAGCAGTACTTC	CASSEGYGQAKGEQYF
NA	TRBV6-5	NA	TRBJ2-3	TGTGCCATCAGTGAGGTAGCGGACACAGATACGCAGTATTTT	CAISEVADTDTQYF
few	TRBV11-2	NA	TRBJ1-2	TGTGCCAGCAGCTTAGACGGGCGCTATGGCTACACCTTC	CASSLDGRYGYTF
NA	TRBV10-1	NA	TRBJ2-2	TGCGCCAGCAGTGAGTCCTCTACTAGCAGGAACACCGGGGAGCTGTTTTTT	CASSESSTSRNTGELFF
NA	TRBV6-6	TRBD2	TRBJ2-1	TGTGCCAGCAGTTACACTAGCGGGAGGTTCGATGAGCAGTTCTTC	CASSYTSGRFDEQFF
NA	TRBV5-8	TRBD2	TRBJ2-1	TGTGCCAGCAGCTGGGGGACTATGGGAGATGAGCAGTTCTTC	CASSWGTMGDEQFF
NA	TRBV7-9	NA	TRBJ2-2	TGTGCCAGCAGGGTTCCCCCTGAGAGCGGGACCGGGGAGCTGTTTTTT	CASRVPPESGTGELFF
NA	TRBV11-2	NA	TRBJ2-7	TGTGCCAGCAGCTTCCCGGAGTCTCGGGAGCAGTACTTC	CASSFPESREQYF
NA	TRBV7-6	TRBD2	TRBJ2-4	TGTGCCAGCAGCCCCGGGGGGTTAAAAGCCAAAAACATTCAGTACTTC	CASSPGGLKAKNIQYF
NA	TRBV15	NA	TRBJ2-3	TGTGCCACCAGCTACTCTCGAGATACGCAGTATTTT	CATSYSRDTQYF
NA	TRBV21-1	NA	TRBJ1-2	TGTGCCAGCAGCAACAGGGTAAGTAATGGCTACACCTTC	CASSNRVSNGYTF
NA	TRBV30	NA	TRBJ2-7	TGTGCCTGGAGTGTATTCGGCGGAGGAACCTACGAGCAGTACTTC	CAWSVFGGGTYEQYF
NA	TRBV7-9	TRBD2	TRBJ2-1	TGTGCCAGCAGCTTACCTCCGGGACTAGTGGCCTACAATGAGCAGTTCTTC	CASSLPPGLVAYNEQFF
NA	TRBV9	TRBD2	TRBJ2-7	TGTGCCAGCAGCGTAGGAGCGGGAGCCTACGAGCAGTACTTC	CASSVGAGAYEQYF
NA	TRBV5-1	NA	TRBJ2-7	TGCGCCAGCAGCTTTGAGCCGAATCCCTCCTACGAGCAGTACTTC	CASSFEPNPSYEQYF
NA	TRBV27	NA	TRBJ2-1	TGTGCCAGCAGCCCGGCTAGCTACAATGAGCAGTTCTTC	CASSPASYNEQFF
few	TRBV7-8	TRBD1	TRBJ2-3	TGTGCCAGCAGCCCCGGACAGGGTGCAGATACGCAGTATTTT	CASSPGQGADTQYF
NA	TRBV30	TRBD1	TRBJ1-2	TGTGCCTGGAGTGCCTCCGGGACAGATGGCTACACCTTC	CAWSASGTDGYTF
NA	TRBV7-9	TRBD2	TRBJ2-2	TGTGCCAGCAGCTTTTGGACTAGCATAGGGACCGGGGAGCTGTTTTTT	CASSFWTSIGTGELFF
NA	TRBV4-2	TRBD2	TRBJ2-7	TGTGCCAGCAGCCCTGGGACTAGTTCCTCCTACGAGCAGTACTTC	CASSPGTSSSYEQYF
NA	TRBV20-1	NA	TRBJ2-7	TGCAGTGCTAGAGATGCGGGGTTACAGTACTTC	CSARDAGLQYF
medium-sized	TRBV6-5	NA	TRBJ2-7	TGTGCCAGCAGTTACTTTTCGTCAGGACAAGAGCAGTACTTC	CASSYFSSGQEQYF
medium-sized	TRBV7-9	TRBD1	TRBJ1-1	TGTGCCAGTGACCTTACAGGGGAAGTAGGTGAAGCTTTCTTT	CASDLTGEVGEAFF
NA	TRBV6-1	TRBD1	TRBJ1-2	TGTGCCAGCAGTGAAGCGCCTGGGGACAGGGGGCAGGGCTACACCTTC	CASSEAPGDRGQGYTF
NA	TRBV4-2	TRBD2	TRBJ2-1	TGTGCCAGCAGCCAGAGGGATATAGCGGGACTTTACAATGAGCAGTTCTTC	CASSQRDIAGLYNEQFF
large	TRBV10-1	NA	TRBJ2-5	TGCGCCAGCAGTGGGTGCTTTGGGGAGACCCAGTACTTC	CASSGCFGETQYF
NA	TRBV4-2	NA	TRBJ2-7	TGTGCCAGCAGCTTGGTGTTTCCCGGGACGGACTACGAGCAGTACTTC	CASSLVFPGTDYEQYF
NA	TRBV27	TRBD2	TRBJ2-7	TGTGCCAGCAGTTTATCGGCGGGAGGGCCTAAACAGTACTTC	CASSLSAGGPKQYF
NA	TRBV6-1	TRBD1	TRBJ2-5	TGTGCCAGCAGTGGGGACAGGGGGCTACAAGAGACCCAGTACTTC	CASSGDRGLQETQYF
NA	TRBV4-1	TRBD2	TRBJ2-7	TGCGCCAGCAGCCAAGAAGGCAGCGGGATCTACGAGCAGTACTTC	CASSQEGSGIYEQYF
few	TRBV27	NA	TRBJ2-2	TGTGCCAGCAGTTCCCCCGTACAGGGCCAGGTCAACGGGGAGCTGTTTTTT	CASSSPVQGQVNGELFF
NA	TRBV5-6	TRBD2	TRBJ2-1	TGTGCCAGCAACCGACTAGCATCCGATAAGTTCTTC	CASNRLASDKFF
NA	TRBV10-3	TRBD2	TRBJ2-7	TGTGCCATCAGTGAGGCGGGAGGGATTGGCGAGCAGTACTTC	CAISEAGGIGEQYF
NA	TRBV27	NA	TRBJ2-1	TGTGCCAGCACAACCTCCTACAATGAGCAGTTCTTC	CASTTSYNEQFF
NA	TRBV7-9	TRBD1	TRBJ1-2	TGTGCCAGCAGCTTAGGAGACAGGGTACATGGCTACACCTTC	CASSLGDRVHGYTF
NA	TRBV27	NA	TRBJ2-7	TGTGCCAGCAGTTTAGGGGCCTCCTACGAGCAGTACTTC	CASSLGASYEQYF
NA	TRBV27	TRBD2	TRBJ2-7	TGTGCCAGCAGTTTGATCCCTAGCGGGAGTCACGAGCAGTACTTC	CASSLIPSGSHEQYF
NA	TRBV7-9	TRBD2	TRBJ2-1	TGTGCCACCCCAGCGGGAAACAATGAGCAGTTCTTC	CATPAGNNEQFF
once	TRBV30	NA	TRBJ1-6	TGTGCCTGGAGTATCGGGACGGCTTATAATTCACCCCTCCACTTT	CAWSIGTAYNSPLHF